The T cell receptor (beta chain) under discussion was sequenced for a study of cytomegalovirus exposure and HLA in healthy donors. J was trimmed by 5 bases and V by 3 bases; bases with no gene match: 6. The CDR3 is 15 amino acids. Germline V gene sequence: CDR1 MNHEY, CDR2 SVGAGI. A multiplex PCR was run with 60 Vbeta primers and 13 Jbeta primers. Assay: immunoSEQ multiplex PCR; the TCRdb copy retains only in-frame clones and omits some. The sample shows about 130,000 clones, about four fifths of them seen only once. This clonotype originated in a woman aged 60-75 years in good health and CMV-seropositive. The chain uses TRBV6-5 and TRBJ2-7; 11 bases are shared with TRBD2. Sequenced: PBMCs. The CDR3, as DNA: TGTGCCAGCAGTTATTCTAGCGGGAGGACCGACGAGCAGTACTTC. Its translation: CASSYSSGRTDEQYF.